Presented here are 17 T cell receptor beta chains from one specimen sequenced in a study of blood T cells in healthy people across ages. With a J-beta primer mix and a sample-barcoded 5' primer, a second PCR ran 7 to 11 cycles. TCRdb re-analysed the 5' RACE reads in MiXCR, keeping a single row per CDR3 protein. The sample records around 1.5 million distinct CDR3 sequences, roughly 45% being singletons. The specimen sequenced was blood. The receptors derive from a woman between 18 and 30 years old in good health.

In the case of this clonotype: This may arise from a read error, as a much more abundant clone is one base away. This chain connects TRBV6-1 to TRBJ1-5, with D perhaps TRBD1 (5 bases). Germline V gene data show CDR1 as MNHNS and CDR2 as SASEGT. The CDR3 extends over 14 amino acids. V was cut by 6 bases and J by 10 bases, with 19 bases left in between. The CDR3 DNA reads TGTGCCAGCAGCCAGGACTGGGGGGAGGGCCCCCAGCATTTT. Amino acids: CASSQDWGEGPQHF.

J is TRBJ2-7 and V is TRBV2; TRBD1 matches at 9 bases. With 10 bases clipped from V and 0 bases from J, the junction kept 16 bases outside the gene matches. Germline CDR1 SNHLY, CDR2 FYNNEI. The CDR3 is 17 residues long. The chain's CDR3 is CAIHILKQGAISYEQYF. The CDR3 DNA sequence: TGTGCCATCCACATCCTAAAACAGGGGGCGATCTCCTACGAGCAGTACTTC. Looking up the rest from reference TRBV2 and TRBJ2-7 gives the full variable domain: EPEVTQTPSHQVTQMGQEVILRCVPISNHLYFYWYRQILGQKVEFLVSFYNNEISEKSEIFDDQFSVERPDGSNFTLKIRSTKLEDSAMYFCAIHILKQGAISYEQYFGPGTRLTVT.

The chain joins TRBV9 to TRBJ2-3, with TRBD1 as a possible D gene (6 bases). The CDR3 consists of 15 residues. Looked up from germline, CDR1 is SGDLS and CDR2 is YYNGEE. V was pared by 4 bases and J by 2 bases, with 14 bases between. The CDR3 region has the DNA TGTGCCAGCAGCCGGGACATCAACCCCACAGATACGCAGTATTTT. It specifies CASSRDINPTDTQYF.

V usage is TRBV29-1 and J usage is TRBJ1-2, with D possibly TRBD1 on 5 matching bases. CDR1 is SQVTM, CDR2 ANQGSEA, per germline. V was shortened by 1 base and J by 6 bases, with 15 bases between the two germline ends. The CDR3 length is 14 residues. CDR3 residues: CSVEGLRGRDGYTF. The DNA for the CDR3 is TGCAGCGTTGAAGGATTGAGGGGTAGGGATGGCTACACCTTC.

V usage is TRBV4-1 and J usage is TRBJ2-3; D perhaps matches TRBD2 (6 bases). The V end lost 0 bases, the J end lost 3 bases, and 13 bases lay between the germline ends. The CDR3 contains 16 residues. CDR1 MGHRA and CDR2 YSYEKL come from the germline V gene. The CDR3 DNA is TGCGCCAGCAGCCAAGATACGGGAGATTGGACAGATACGCAGTATTTT. This gives the protein CASSQDTGDWTDTQYF.

The chain recombines TRBV2 with TRBJ2-3, with a possible D match to TRBD2 (5 bases). The CDR3 runs to 15 residues. Germline V lookup: CDR1 SNHLY, CDR2 FYNNEI. With 3 bases removed from V and 2 bases from J, the gap between germline ends came to 12 bases. CDR3 bases: TGTGCCAGCAGTGAGGACCTAGCCAACACAGATACGCAGTATTTT. Translated, it gives CASSEDLANTDTQYF.

This rearrangement joins TRBV2 to TRBJ1-2, with D perhaps TRBD1 (5 bases). The CDR3 runs to 17 residues. V was shortened by 6 bases and J by 2 bases, with 22 bases between the two germline ends. The V gene's germline CDR1 is SNHLY and CDR2 FYNNEI. The CDR3 loop reads CASSHRGEGRTNYGYTF. CDR3 nucleotide sequence: TGTGCCAGCAGCCACCGTGGCGAGGGGCGTACAAACTATGGCTACACCTTC.

The sample holds a few counts of this clonotype. The J gene is TRBJ2-7, the V gene TRBV11-2; 9 nucleotides match TRBD1. The CDR3 length is 16 residues. CDR1 is SGHAT, CDR2 FQNNGV, per germline. The junction had 15 bases not matched to a gene; V was cut back by 7 bases and J by 5 bases. CDR3 coding DNA: TGTGCCAGCAACCCGGCCCCGGGACAGGGCCTTAACGAGCAGTACTTC. Amino acids: CASNPAPGQGLNEQYF.

The chain combines TRBV6-1 with TRBJ1-1, with D tentatively TRBD1 (6 bases). CDR1 and CDR2 from the germline V gene are MNHNS and SASEGT. Trimming took off 9 bases at V and 4 bases at J, with 15 bases between the two ends. The CDR3 is 13 residues long. The CDR3 loop reads CASPPGHFTEAFF. CDR3 in DNA: TGTGCCAGTCCTCCGGGACACTTCACTGAAGCTTTCTTT.

This clonotype was observed a few times. The gene calls are TRBV4-1 and TRBJ1-6, with a tentative D call TRBD1 (5 bases). CDR3 length: 14 amino acids. V dropped 4 bases and J dropped 7 bases, with 11 bases sitting between them. Germline CDR1 MGHRA, CDR2 YSYEKL. The CDR3 nucleotides read TGCGCCAGCAGCCGAATAACAGGCAATTCACCCCTCCACTTT. Translating gives CASSRITGNSPLHF.

J is TRBJ2-3 and V is TRBV7-2; TRBD1 aligns across 7 bases. The CDR3 has 16 residues. V dropped 4 bases and J dropped 1; count of bases not matched to a gene: 8. The germline CDR1 and CDR2 sequences are SGHTA and FQGNSA. CDR3: CASSYRTRGRTDTQYF. The CDR3 bases are TGTGCCAGCAGCTACAGAACGAGGGGGCGCACAGATACGCAGTATTTT.

In this sample, this clonotype turned up a few times. The chain carries TRBV15 and TRBJ1-2, with 7 bases that match TRBD1. The CDR3 consists of 17 residues. Germline trimming cut 4 bases from V and 4 bases from J; bases unmatched to any gene: 15. Germline CDR1 and CDR2: LNHNV and YYDKDF (reference sequence). The CDR3 DNA reads TGTGCCACCAGCATCAGGGTCGGACAGGACTCCGTCTATGGCTACACCTTC. This codes for CATSIRVGQDSVYGYTF.

The rearrangement uses TRBV3-1 and TRBJ1-2; D gene ambiguous. Looked up from germline, CDR1 is LGHDT and CDR2 is YNNKEL (reference sequence). The length of the CDR3 is 14 residues. Trimming cost V 3 bases and J 8 bases, with 16 bases left between them. DNA of the CDR3: TGTGCCAGCAGCCAGAGGTCGGCGGAGGGCGGCTACACCTTC. Its protein is CASSQRSAEGGYTF.

This clonotype has more than one count but fewer than ten. The rearrangement joins TRBV20-1 to TRBJ2-1; TRBD2 matches 12 bases. Trimming removed 1 base from V and 7 bases from J; junction bases left unmatched: 11. Germline loops: CDR1 DFQATT, CDR2 SNEGSKA (reference sequence). The CDR3 is made up of 17 amino acids. CDR3 region: CSARVSDRTSGINEQFF. The DNA for the CDR3 is TGCAGTGCTAGAGTGTCAGATAGGACTAGCGGGATTAATGAGCAGTTCTTC.

The sample holds a few counts of this clonotype. The J gene is TRBJ2-2, the V gene TRBV29-1, with TRBD2 matching 14 bases. The length of the CDR3 is 19 residues. The junction had 14 bases not matched to a gene; V was cut back by 7 bases and J by 1 base. Germline V lookup: CDR1 SQVTM, CDR2 ANQGSEA. In nucleotides, the CDR3 is TGCAGCGGATTCCAGGCGCCCGGGACTAGCGGGGGGAACACCGGGGAGCTGTTTTTT. It is translated as CSGFQAPGTSGGNTGELFF.

The chain employs TRBV10-3 and TRBJ2-1; D unresolved. The J call is uncertain, as TRBJ2-7 better fits the DNA end. In germline, CDR1 is ENHRY, CDR2 SYGVKD. This CDR3 contains 15 residues. The CDR3 DNA sequence: TGTGCCATCAGCCACCCTCAAAATCAATACAATGAGCAGTACTTC. It translates to CAISHPQNQYNEQYF.

This clonotype was recorded a few times. The chain has TRBV20-1 and TRBJ2-3; 8 bases line up with TRBD2. The V segment lost 5 bases and the J segment 4 bases; nucleotides outside the gene matches: 14. The CDR3 is 16 amino acids. Germline V gives CDR1 DFQATT, CDR2 SNEGSKA (reference sequence). The CDR3 is CSAGSETSDRADTQYF. DNA of the CDR3: TGCAGTGCTGGAAGTGAGACTAGCGATCGAGCAGATACGCAGTATTTT.